A selection of T cell receptor beta chains follows, all from one sample in a study of T cells in Graves' hyperthyroidism and ophthalmopathy. TCRdb fed the multiplex PCR reads into MiXCR, producing one record per CDR3 protein. The profile shows roughly 720,000 distinct CDR3 sequences, around 16% of them singletons. Input material: blood. The receptors were sampled from a man aged 45-65 years with Graves' hyperthyroidism. Both conserved end residues are part of each CDR3. D genes are given only for firm matches. Size is omitted from some rows. Given values are once, few, many or a class for expanded clones.

size,V,J,D,DNA,CDR3
many,TRBV12-3/TRBV12-4,TRBJ1-4,-,TGTGCCAGCAGTTTCTACAGCCTTAATGAAAAACTGTTTTTT,CASSFYSLNEKLFF
many,TRBV2,TRBJ1-2,TRBD1,TGTGCCACAATCAAGGGGGCGTATGGCTACACCTTC,CATIKGAYGYTF
-,TRBV5-1,TRBJ1-2,TRBD1,TGCGCCAGCAGCTTGGGGACAGGGTATCGAGGCTACACCTTC,CASSLGTGYRGYTF
-,TRBV10-2,TRBJ2-2,-,TGCGCCAGCATTACGAAGAACAGCGCGAACACCGGGGAGCTGTTTTTT,CASITKNSANTGELFF
-,TRBV28,TRBJ2-7,-,TGTGCCAGCAGCCCTCTTTCGGAGACCTACGAGCAGTACTTC,CASSPLSETYEQYF
many,TRBV30,TRBJ2-1,TRBD2,TGTGCCTGGAGGCTAGCGGGAATATATGAGCAGTTCTTC,CAWRLAGIYEQFF
-,TRBV27,TRBJ2-2,-,TGTGCCAGCCGTTGGGGACCGGGACTCCCCTCCGAAGCGAACACCGGGGAGCTGTTTTTT,CASRWGPGLPSEANTGELFF
few,TRBV3-1,TRBJ2-2,-,TGTGCCAGCAGCCAAGAGGGGGGTCCAACCGGGGAGCTGTTTTTT,CASSQEGGPTGELFF
many,TRBV7-9,TRBJ2-7,TRBD2,TGTGCCAGCAGGCCGGGACTAGCCTACGAGCAGTACTTC,CASRPGLAYEQYF
-,TRBV19,TRBJ1-4,-,TGTGCCAGTAGTGCTTCCGGGACAAAAGGCCTTAATGAAAAACTGTTTTTT,CASSASGTKGLNEKLFF
many,TRBV7-9,TRBJ2-1,TRBD2,TGTGCCAGCAGCTCAAATCTAGCGGGAGGTCCGGTCCACAATGAGCAGTTCTTC,CASSSNLAGGPVHNEQFF
few,TRBV5-1,TRBJ1-2,-,TGCGCCAGCAGCCTAGGACGGGCAGCCTCCTATGGCTACACCTTC,CASSLGRAASYGYTF
few,TRBV11-1,TRBJ2-2,TRBD2,TGTGCCAGCAGCTCACTCGGACTAGCGTCGAACACCGGGGAGCTGTTTTTT,CASSSLGLASNTGELFF
many,TRBV12-3/TRBV12-4,TRBJ2-1,-,TGTGCCAGCAGTCTAGAGAAATCGGGGGAGCAGTTCTTC,CASSLEKSGEQFF
many,TRBV19,TRBJ2-1,TRBD2,TGTGCCAGTAGTCCCCTGACCGGACTAGCGGGACTCAATGAGCAGTTCTTC,CASSPLTGLAGLNEQFF